The subject of this entry is one T cell receptor (beta chain). Germline loops: CDR1 GTSNPN, CDR2 SVGIG (reference sequence). The V gene end was trimmed by 2 bases and the J gene end by 10 bases; junction bases not matched to a gene: 5. The CDR3 length is 15 residues. Assay: immunoSEQ multiplex PCR; the TCRdb copy retains only in-frame clones and omits some. This table holds under 250,000 clones, about 90% found once. The entry originates in a study of blood T cell repertoires in COVID-19. This chain links TRBV30 with TRBJ2-1; 16 bases are a match to TRBD2. This receptor was obtained from a man in his sixties with COVID-19, enrolled during active disease. Sequenced input: peripheral blood. CDR3 sequence: CAWSTGLAGGWEQFF. CDR3 in DNA: TGTGCCTGGAGTACGGGACTAGCGGGAGGGTGGGAGCAGTTCTTC. The entire variable domain, with the rest obtained from reference TRBV30 and TRBJ2-1, is as follows: SQTIHQWPATLVQPVGSPLSLECTVEGTSNPNLYWYRQAAGRGLQLLFYSVGIGQISSEVPQNLSASRPQDRQFILSSKKLLLSDSGFYLCAWSTGLAGGWEQFFGPGTRLTVL.